The source of this TCR beta chain is a study of T cell repertoires in cytomegalovirus infection. As for the study in general: The study used recently identified HLA-C-restricted and well-studied HLA-B-restricted CMV epitopes. Indicated by public TCR beta signatures were CMV infection and matching HLA type.

CDR3 length: 13 amino acids. Between the trimmed V and J ends, which lost 6 bases and 8 bases, there was a span of 13 bases. CDR1 SGHTA and CDR2 FQGTGA come from the germline V gene. TCRdb re-analysed the reads in MiXCR, keeping a single row per CDR3 protein. The repertoire includes about 110,000 distinct CDR3 sequences, roughly 41% of them detected once, and 65% to 75% sits in the top ten. There are a few counts of this clonotype. Its antigen is not known. The receptor was derived from a human donor in good health (CMV status not recorded). Some clones in this sample may be carry-over from other donors' samples. The input for sequencing was CD8+ T cells from cultured PBMCs, taken from culture after CMV antigen stimulation. The chain uses TRBV7-3 and TRBJ1-4; no firm D call. The CDR3 loop reads CASSQLAGEKLFF. The CDR3 DNA sequence: TGTGCCAGCAGTCAGTTAGCAGGCGAAAAACTGTTTTTT.